The T cell receptor beta chain under discussion was sequenced for a study of glioma-infiltrating T cells after dendritic cell vaccination. Study as a whole: Treatment, given 2003 to 2012, was autologous tumor lysate-pulsed dendritic cell vaccination.

This clone occurred once. Primers: 60 V beta forward and 13 J beta reverse. Method: immunoSEQ multiplex PCR; TCRdb's copy keeps in-frame clones and lacks some. The table lists fewer than 85,000 clones, about 90% of them singletons, with about 3.2% in the top ten. Looked up from germline, CDR1 is KGHSH and CDR2 is LQKENI. Trimming left V 2 bases short and J 4 bases short, with 6 bases between. The CDR3 has 13 residues. Fresh-frozen tumor tissue and more than two years of survival data were available for all. The sample consisted of blood, taken before dendritic cell vaccination. The origin of this receptor is a human donor with glioblastoma. The chain employs TRBV18 and TRBJ1-5, with D uncertain. CDR3 in DNA: TGTGCCAGCTCACCAGACAAGAATCAGCCCCAGCATTTT. Its translation: CASSPDKNQPQHF.